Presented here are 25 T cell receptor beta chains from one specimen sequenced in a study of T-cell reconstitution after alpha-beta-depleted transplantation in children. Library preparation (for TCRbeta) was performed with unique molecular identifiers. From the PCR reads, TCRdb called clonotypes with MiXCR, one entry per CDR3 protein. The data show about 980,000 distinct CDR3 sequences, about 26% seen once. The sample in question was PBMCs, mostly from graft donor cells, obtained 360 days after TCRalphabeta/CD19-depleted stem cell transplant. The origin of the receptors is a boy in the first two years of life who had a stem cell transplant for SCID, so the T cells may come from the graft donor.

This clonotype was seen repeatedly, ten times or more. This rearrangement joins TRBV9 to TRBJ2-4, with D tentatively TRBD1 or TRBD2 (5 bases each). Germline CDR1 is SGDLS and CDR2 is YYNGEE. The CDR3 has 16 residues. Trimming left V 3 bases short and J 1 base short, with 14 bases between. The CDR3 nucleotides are TGTGCCAGCAGCGGCCGAGAGGGGTGGGCCAAAAACATTCAGTACTTC. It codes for CASSGREGWAKNIQYF.

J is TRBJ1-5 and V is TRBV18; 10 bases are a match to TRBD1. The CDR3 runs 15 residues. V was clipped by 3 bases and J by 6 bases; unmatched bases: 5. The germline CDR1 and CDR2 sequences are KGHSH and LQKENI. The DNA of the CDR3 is TGTGCCAGCTCACCTGTAGGGACAGGGGTTCAGCCCCAGCATTTT. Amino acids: CASSPVGTGVQPQHF.

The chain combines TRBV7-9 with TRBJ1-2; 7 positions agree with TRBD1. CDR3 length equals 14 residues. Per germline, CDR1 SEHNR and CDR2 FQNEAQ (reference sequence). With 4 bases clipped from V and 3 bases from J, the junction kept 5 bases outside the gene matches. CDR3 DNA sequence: TGTGCCAGCAGCTCGACAGGGTTTTACTATGGCTACACCTTC. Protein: CASSSTGFYYGYTF.

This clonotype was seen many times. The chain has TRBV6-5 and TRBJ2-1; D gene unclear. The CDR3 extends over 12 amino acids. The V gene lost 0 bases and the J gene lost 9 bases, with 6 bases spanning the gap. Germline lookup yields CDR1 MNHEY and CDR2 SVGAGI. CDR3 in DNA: TGTGCCAGCAGTTACTCCCCGGGTGAGCAGTTCTTC. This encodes CASSYSPGEQFF.

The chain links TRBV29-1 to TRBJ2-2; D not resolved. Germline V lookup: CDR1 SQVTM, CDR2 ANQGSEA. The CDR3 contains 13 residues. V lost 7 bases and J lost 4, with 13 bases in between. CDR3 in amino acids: CSAGPQATGELFF. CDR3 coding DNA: TGCAGCGCTGGCCCCCAGGCCACCGGGGAGCTGTTTTTT.

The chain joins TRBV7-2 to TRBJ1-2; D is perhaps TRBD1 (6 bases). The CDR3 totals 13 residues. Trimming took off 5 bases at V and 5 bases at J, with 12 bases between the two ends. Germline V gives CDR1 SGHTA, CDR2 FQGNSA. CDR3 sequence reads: CASSRGQPYGYTF. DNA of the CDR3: TGTGCCAGCAGCCGTGGACAGCCGTATGGCTACACCTTC.

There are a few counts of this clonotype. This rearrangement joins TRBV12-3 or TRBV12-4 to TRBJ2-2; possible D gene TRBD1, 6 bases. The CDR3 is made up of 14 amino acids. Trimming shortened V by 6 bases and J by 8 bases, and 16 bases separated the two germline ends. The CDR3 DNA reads TGTGCCAGCAGCCCGACAGGTCCCAGAGGGGAGCTGTTTTTT. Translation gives CASSPTGPRGELFF.

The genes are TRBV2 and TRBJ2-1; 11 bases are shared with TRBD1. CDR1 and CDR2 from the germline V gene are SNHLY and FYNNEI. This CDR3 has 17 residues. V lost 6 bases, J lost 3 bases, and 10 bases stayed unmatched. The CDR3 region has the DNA TGTGCCAGCAGAGCCGGGACAGGGGGTATCGGCTACAATGAGCAGTTCTTC. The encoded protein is CASRAGTGGIGYNEQFF.

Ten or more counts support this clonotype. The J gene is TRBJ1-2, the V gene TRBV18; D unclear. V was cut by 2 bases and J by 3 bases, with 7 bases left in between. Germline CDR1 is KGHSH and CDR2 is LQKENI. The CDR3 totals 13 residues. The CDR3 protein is CASSPGQDYGYTF. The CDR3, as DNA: TGTGCCAGCTCACCAGGGCAGGACTATGGCTACACCTTC.

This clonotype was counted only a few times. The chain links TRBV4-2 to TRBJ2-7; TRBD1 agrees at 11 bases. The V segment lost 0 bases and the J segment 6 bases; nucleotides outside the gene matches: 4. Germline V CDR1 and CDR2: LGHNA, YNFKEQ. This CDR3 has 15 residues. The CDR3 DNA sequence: TGTGCCAGCAGCCAAGAGGGGACAGGGGGTCTCGAGCAGTACTTC. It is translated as CASSQEGTGGLEQYF.

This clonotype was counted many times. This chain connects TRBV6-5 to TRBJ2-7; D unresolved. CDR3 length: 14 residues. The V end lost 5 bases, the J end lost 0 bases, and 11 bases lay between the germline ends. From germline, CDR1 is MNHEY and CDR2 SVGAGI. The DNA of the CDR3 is TGTGCCAGCAGTCCAAGGCCATCCTCCTACGAGCAGTACTTC. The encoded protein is CASSPRPSSYEQYF.

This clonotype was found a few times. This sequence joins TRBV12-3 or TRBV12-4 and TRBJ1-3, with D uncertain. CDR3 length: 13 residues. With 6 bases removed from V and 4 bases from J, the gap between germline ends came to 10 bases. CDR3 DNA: TGTGCCAGCAGCCCTTCTGGAGGAAACACCATATATTTT. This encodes CASSPSGGNTIYF.

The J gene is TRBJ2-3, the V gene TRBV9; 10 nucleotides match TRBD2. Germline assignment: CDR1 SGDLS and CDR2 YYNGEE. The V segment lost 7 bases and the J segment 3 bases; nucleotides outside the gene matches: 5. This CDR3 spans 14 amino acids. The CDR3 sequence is CASGAGGPTDTQYF. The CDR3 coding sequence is TGTGCCAGCGGAGCGGGGGGGCCGACAGATACGCAGTATTTT.

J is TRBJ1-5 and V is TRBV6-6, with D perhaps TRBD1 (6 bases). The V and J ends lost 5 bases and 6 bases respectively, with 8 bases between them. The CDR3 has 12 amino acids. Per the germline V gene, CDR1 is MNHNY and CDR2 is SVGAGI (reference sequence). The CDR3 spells CASSVRGQPQHF. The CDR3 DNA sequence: TGTGCCAGCAGTGTCAGGGGTCAGCCCCAGCATTTT.

CDR3 protein: CASSQAGTELAEQFF. For the CDR3, the DNA is TGTGCCAGCAGCCAGGCCGGTACAGAATTGGCGGAGCAGTTCTTC. The chain carries TRBV7-6 and TRBJ2-1; the D is unclear. Germline lookup yields CDR1 SGHVS and CDR2 FNYEAQ. Trimming removed 5 bases at V and 10 bases at J, with 21 bases between. CDR3 length: 15 residues.

CDR3 residues: CASSLDWGPTDTQYF. The CDR3 DNA reads as TGCGCCAGCAGCTTGGATTGGGGCCCGACAGATACGCAGTATTTT. The chain uses TRBV5-1 and TRBJ2-3, with D perhaps TRBD1 (5 bases). Looked up from germline, CDR1 is SGHRS and CDR2 is YFSETQ. CDR3 size: 15 residues. V was pared by 0 bases and J by 3 bases, with 11 bases between.

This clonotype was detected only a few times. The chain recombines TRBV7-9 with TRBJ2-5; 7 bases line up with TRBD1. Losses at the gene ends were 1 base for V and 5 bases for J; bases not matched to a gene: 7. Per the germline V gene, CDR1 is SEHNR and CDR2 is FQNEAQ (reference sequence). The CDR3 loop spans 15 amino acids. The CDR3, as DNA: TGTGCCAGCAGCTTAGATTACAGGGGAGAGGAGACCCAGTACTTC. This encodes CASSLDYRGEETQYF.

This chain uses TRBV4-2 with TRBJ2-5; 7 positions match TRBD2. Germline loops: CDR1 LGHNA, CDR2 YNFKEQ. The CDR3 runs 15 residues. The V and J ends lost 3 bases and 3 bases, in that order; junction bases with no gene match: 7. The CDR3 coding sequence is TGTGCCAGCAGCCACCGGCCTAGCGGTAAAGAGACCCAGTACTTC. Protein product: CASSHRPSGKETQYF.

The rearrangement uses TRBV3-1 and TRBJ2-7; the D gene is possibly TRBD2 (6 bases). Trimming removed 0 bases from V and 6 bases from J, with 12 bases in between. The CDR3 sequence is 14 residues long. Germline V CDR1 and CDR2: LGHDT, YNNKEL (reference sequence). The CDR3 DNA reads TGTGCCAGCAGCCAAGATGGGGGGAAGGGCGAGCAGTACTTC. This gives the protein CASSQDGGKGEQYF.

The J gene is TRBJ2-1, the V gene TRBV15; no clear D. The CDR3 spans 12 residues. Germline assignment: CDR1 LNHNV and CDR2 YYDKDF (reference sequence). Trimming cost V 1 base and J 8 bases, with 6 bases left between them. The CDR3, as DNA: TGTGCCACCAGCAGAGCTTGGGATGAGCAGTTCTTC. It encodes CATSRAWDEQFF.

Here the CDR3 DNA reads TGTGCCAGCAGCCCCTCGTCCGGGACAGGGGTTTTTAATGGCTACACCTTC. Its translation: CASSPSSGTGVFNGYTF. The chain carries TRBV7-2 and TRBJ1-2; 10 nucleotides line up with TRBD1. The V gene's germline CDR1 is SGHTA and CDR2 FQGNSA. The length of the CDR3 is 17 residues. Trimming removed 5 bases from V and 6 bases from J; junction bases left unmatched: 15.

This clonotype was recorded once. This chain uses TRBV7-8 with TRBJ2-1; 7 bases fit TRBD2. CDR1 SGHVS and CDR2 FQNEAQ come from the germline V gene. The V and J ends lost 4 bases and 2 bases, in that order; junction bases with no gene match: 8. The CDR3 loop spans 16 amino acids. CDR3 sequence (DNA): TGTGCCAGCAGCTACCGACGGGGGGTACCCTACAATGAGCAGTTCTTC. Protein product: CASSYRRGVPYNEQFF.

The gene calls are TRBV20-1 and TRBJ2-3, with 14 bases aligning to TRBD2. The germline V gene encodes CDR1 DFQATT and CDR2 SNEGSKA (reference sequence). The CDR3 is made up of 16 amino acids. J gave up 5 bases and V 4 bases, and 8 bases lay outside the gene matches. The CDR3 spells CSATGLAGARGDTQYF. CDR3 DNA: TGCAGTGCTACGGGACTAGCGGGGGCCCGGGGAGATACGCAGTATTTT.

The CDR3 sequence is CSANDPNARPAFF. The CDR3 coding sequence is TGCAGTGCTAACGACCCCAACGCTCGCCCGGCTTTCTTT. The rearrangement uses TRBV20-1 and TRBJ1-1; D not resolved. The CDR3 sequence is 13 residues long. The germline V and J ends were trimmed by 4 bases and 11 bases, with 20 bases remaining between them. CDR1 is DFQATT and CDR2 is SNEGSKA in the germline V gene (reference sequence).

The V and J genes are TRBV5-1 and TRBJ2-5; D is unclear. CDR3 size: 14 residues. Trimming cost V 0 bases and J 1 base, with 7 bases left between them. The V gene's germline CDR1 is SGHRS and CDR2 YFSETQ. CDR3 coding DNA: TGCGCCAGCAGCTTGGGGTGGTTCCAAGAGACCCAGTACTTC. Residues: CASSLGWFQETQYF.